This T cell receptor beta chain is from a study of T cells expressing NK-cell markers. Study details: Cells sorted as CD3+CD56+NKG2C+, CD3+CD56+NKG2C- and CD3+CD56-NKG2C+ T cells supplied the TCR beta repertoires.

The CDR3 spans 15 residues. In germline, CDR1 is SGHKS, CDR2 YYEKEE (reference sequence). Points from the study as a whole: A few donors likewise had their CD3+CD56-NKG2C+ fraction led by these clonotypes. Uncertainty persisted over the HCMV specificity of expanded NKG2C+ T cell clones.

As regards this clonotype: Antigen: not known.

Template switching by 5'RACE with UMIs generated the TCR beta cDNA. TCRdb re-called the 5' RACE reads, yielding one record per CDR3 amino acid sequence without DNA. Here the sample table reports about 550,000 distinct CDR3 sequences. Sequenced sample: blood T cells: a sorted CD56 or NKG2C T cell subset, CD4+ or CD8+ T cells, or bulk PBMC T cells (not recorded which). The TCR originated in a young man in good health. The chain recombines TRBV5-5 with TRBJ2-7; the TCRdb call, TRBD2, lacks DNA for checking. The CDR3 sequence is CASSSGTSHPYEQYF.